The text below deals with one T cell receptor beta chain. CDR3 length: 14 residues. Germline trimming cut 10 bases from V and 2 bases from J; bases unmatched to any gene: 3. Germline CDR1 is LNHDA and CDR2 is SQIVND (reference sequence). These data come from a study of blood T cell repertoires in COVID-19. Profiled with immunoSEQ multiplex PCR; TCRdb holds only in-frame clones, not every one. The sample lists about 250,000 clones, 80% to 90% occurring once. The chain carries TRBV19 and TRBJ2-5; 14 positions match TRBD2. Sequencing used PBMCs or T cells enriched from blood (not recorded which). The source is a woman aged 18 to 35 who had recovered from COVID-19. CDR3 region: CATRLAGGQETQYF. Written as DNA, the CDR3 is TGTGCCACTAGACTAGCGGGGGGGCAAGAGACCCAGTACTTC. Combining the CDR3 with reference TRBV19 and TRBJ2-5 gives the whole variable domain DGGITQSPKYLFRKEGQNVTLSCEQNLNHDAMYWYRQDPGQGLRLIYYSQIVNDFQKGDIAEGYSVSREKKESFPLTVTSAQKNPTAFYLCATRLAGGQETQYFGPGTRLLVL.